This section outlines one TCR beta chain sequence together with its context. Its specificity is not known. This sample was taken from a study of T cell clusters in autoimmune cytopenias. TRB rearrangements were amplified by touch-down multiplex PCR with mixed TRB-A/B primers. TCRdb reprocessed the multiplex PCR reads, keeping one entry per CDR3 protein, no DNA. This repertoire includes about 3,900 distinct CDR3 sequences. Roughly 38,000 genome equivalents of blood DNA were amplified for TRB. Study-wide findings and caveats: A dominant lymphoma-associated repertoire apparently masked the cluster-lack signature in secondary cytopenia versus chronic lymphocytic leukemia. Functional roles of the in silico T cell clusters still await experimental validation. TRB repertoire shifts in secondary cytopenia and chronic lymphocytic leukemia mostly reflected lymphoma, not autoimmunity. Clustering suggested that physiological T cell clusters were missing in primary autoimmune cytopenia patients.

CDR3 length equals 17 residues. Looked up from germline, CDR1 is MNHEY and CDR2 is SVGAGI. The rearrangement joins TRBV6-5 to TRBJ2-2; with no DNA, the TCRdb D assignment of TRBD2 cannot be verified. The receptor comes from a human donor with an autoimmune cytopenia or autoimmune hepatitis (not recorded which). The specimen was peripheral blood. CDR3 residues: CASRPLLAGANTGELFF.